These 25 T cell receptor beta chains were all obtained from the same sample, sequenced in a study of blood T cell repertoires in COVID-19. Here immunoSEQ multiplex PCR was the method, and the copy in TCRdb shows in-frame clones only, minus some. The profile shows roughly 350,000 clones, 91% of them singletons. Input material: peripheral blood. These receptor sequences come from a woman aged 18-29 years who had recovered from COVID-19.

V usage is TRBV5-1 and J usage is TRBJ1-2, with TRBD1 matching over 10 bases. CDR3 length equals 15 residues. Germline V gene lookup returns CDR1 SGHRS and CDR2 YFSETQ. V trimming: 4 bases; J trimming: 6 bases; junction bases outside the gene matches: 9. The CDR3 nucleotides read TGCGCCAGCAGCGCGACAGGGGGCGCGAGCAATGGCTACACCTTC. Translation gives CASSATGGASNGYTF.

The V and J genes are TRBV7-2 and TRBJ1-2; 11 positions agree with TRBD1. The V segment lost 4 bases and the J segment 7 bases; nucleotides outside the gene matches: 11. CDR1 and CDR2 from the germline V gene are SGHTA and FQGNSA. The CDR3 consists of 16 residues. CDR3 in amino acids: CASSSRTGGAFGGYTF. CDR3 nucleotide sequence: TGTGCCAGCAGCTCCCGGACAGGGGGCGCTTTTGGTGGCTACACCTTC. The whole variable domain, filled in from reference TRBV7-2 and TRBJ1-2, reads GAGVSQSPSNKVTEKGKDVELRCDPISGHTALYWYRQSLGQGLEFLIYFQGNSAPDKSGLPSDRFSAERTGGSVSTLTIQRTQQEDSAVYLCASSSRTGGAFGGYTFGSGTRLTVV.

In this sample, this clone turned up once. This sequence joins TRBV20-1 and TRBJ1-6; no firm D call. Germline lookup yields CDR1 DFQATT and CDR2 SNEGSKA (reference sequence). V lost 3 bases, J lost 8 bases, and 5 bases lay in between. This CDR3 region has 11 residues. DNA for the CDR3: TGCAGTGCTAGTTCTGATTCACCCCTCCACTTT. It codes for CSASSDSPLHF.

The chain links TRBV7-9 to TRBJ2-3; 7 bases align to TRBD1. After removal of 0 bases from V and 2 bases from J, the junction contained 2 bases not matched to a gene. CDR1 is SEHNR and CDR2 is FQNEAQ in the germline V gene (reference sequence). The CDR3 loop spans 15 amino acids. The CDR3: CASSLAGQVTDTQYF. The DNA of the CDR3 is TGTGCCAGCAGCTTAGCCGGACAGGTCACAGATACGCAGTATTTT. The whole variable domain, remainder taken from reference TRBV7-9 and TRBJ2-3, is DTGVSQNPRHKITKRGQNVTFRCDPISEHNRLYWYRQTLGQGPEFLTYFQNEAQLEKSRLLSDRFSAERPKGSFSTLEIQRTEQGDSAMYLCASSLAGQVTDTQYFGPGTRLTVL.

V and J are TRBV27 and TRBJ1-5; possibly TRBD1 for D (5 bases). Trimming took off 4 bases at V and 3 bases at J, with 10 bases between the two ends. CDR1 is MNHEY and CDR2 is SMNVEV in the germline V gene (reference sequence). This CDR3 contains 14 residues. The CDR3 sequence: CASSSAGNNQPQHF. CDR3 nucleotides: TGTGCCAGCAGTTCAGCAGGGAACAATCAGCCCCAGCATTTT.

V usage is TRBV3-1 (or the pseudogene TRBV3-2) and J usage is TRBJ2-2; 7 bases fit TRBD2. The trim removed 4 bases at V and 3 bases at J, leaving 8 bases unmatched. This CDR3 spans 16 amino acids. CDR1 is LGHDT, CDR2 YNNKEL, per germline (reference sequence). CDR3 region: CASSPWGGGDTGELFF. CDR3 sequence (DNA): TGTGCCAGCAGCCCCTGGGGGGGTGGGGACACCGGGGAGCTGTTTTTT.

The chain employs TRBV4-3 and TRBJ2-3; 11 bases match TRBD2. Germline V lookup: CDR1 LGHNA, CDR2 YSLEER. This CDR3 has 15 residues. The J segment lost 2 bases and the V segment lost 6 bases, leaving 4 bases of the junction unmatched. Written as DNA, the CDR3 is TGCGCCAGCAGTAGACTAGCGGGATTCACAGATACGCAGTATTTT. Amino acids: CASSRLAGFTDTQYF.

V gene TRBV5-6 combines with J gene TRBJ2-7; D unclear. Per germline, CDR1 SGHDT and CDR2 YYEEEE. The CDR3 is made up of 11 amino acids. V lost 1 base, J lost 5 bases, and 4 bases lay in between. CDR3 DNA: TGTGCCAGCAGCTTGCTAAACGAGCAGTACGTC. As protein: CASSLLNEQYV.

CDR3 DNA: TGCGCCAGCAGCTTGGACCCCAGCGGGACAATGAATGAGCAGTTCTTC. The encoded protein is CASSLDPSGTMNEQFF. The genes are TRBV5-1 and TRBJ2-1, with a tentative D call TRBD2 (7 bases). The CDR3 spans 16 residues. The germline V and J ends were trimmed by 0 bases and 7 bases, with 17 bases remaining between them. Germline values: CDR1 SGHRS, CDR2 YFSETQ. Looking up the rest from reference TRBV5-1 and TRBJ2-1 gives the full variable domain: KAGVTQTPRYLIKTRGQQVTLSCSPISGHRSVSWYQQTPGQGLQFLFEYFSETQRNKGNFPGRFSGRQFSNSRSEMNVSTLELGDSALYLCASSLDPSGTMNEQFFGPGTRLTVL.

In its sample, this clone was seen a few times. V usage is TRBV6-6 and J usage is TRBJ2-7, with 10 bases that match TRBD2. There are 14 residues in the CDR3. Germline-derived CDR1 and CDR2 are MNHNY and SVGAGI (reference sequence). The ends lost 5 bases at V and 6 bases at J; junction bases unmatched: 7. The CDR3 DNA reads TGTGCCAGCAGTCTCCGACTAGCGGGTTTCGAGCAGTACGTC. Its protein product is CASSLRLAGFEQYV.

This clone was observed once. The chain couples TRBV11-2 to TRBJ2-5; 7 bases map to TRBD2. Unmatched junction bases numbered 10, after V lost 4 bases and J lost 5 bases. The CDR3 loop spans 15 amino acids. The V gene's germline CDR1 is SGHAT and CDR2 FQNNGV. CDR3 in DNA: TGTGCCAGCAGCTGGGAGACTAGCCGGGCGGAGACCCAGTACTTC. Protein: CASSWETSRAETQYF.

V gene TRBV7-2 combines with J gene TRBJ2-2; 10 nucleotides agree with TRBD2. The length of the CDR3 is 18 residues. CDR1 is SGHTA and CDR2 is FQGNSA in the germline V gene. Trimming removed 5 bases from V and 10 bases from J; junction bases left unmatched: 19. The CDR3 DNA reads TGTGCCAGCAGCACCCGCGGAAGCGGGAGGGCCCTCAAAGAGGAGCTGTTTTTT. It translates to CASSTRGSGRALKEELFF.

This chain joins TRBV6-6 and TRBJ2-3; 7 positions agree with TRBD2. The CDR3 covers 18 residues. The ends lost 5 bases at V and 2 bases at J; junction bases unmatched: 16. Looked up from germline, CDR1 is MNHNY and CDR2 is SVGAGI (reference sequence). The CDR3 bases are TGTGCCAGCAGTCTAGTTTCGGGGGGAAGGTGGCCCACAGATACGCAGTATTTT. This encodes CASSLVSGGRWPTDTQYF.

V is TRBV6-5 and J is TRBJ2-3, with D possibly matching TRBD1 (5 bases). With 2 bases removed from V and 1 base from J, the gap between germline ends came to 10 bases. This CDR3 is built from 15 residues. The germline V gene encodes CDR1 MNHEY and CDR2 SVGAGI. CDR3 sequence (DNA): TGTGCCAGCAGTTACGGGGCGGAAGGCACAGATACGCAGTATTTT. Residues: CASSYGAEGTDTQYF.

J is TRBJ1-1 and V is TRBV6-5; maybe TRBD1 (6 bases). The CDR3 sequence is 15 residues long. The V and J ends lost 6 bases and 3 bases respectively, with 17 bases between them. Germline V lookup: CDR1 MNHEY, CDR2 SVGAGI. CDR3 sequence reads: CASRDPGGAHTEAFF. CDR3 sequence (DNA): TGTGCCAGCAGAGACCCCGGGGGGGCGCACACTGAAGCTTTCTTT.

The chain has TRBV6-1 and TRBJ1-4, with TRBD1 matching 11 bases. Trimming removed 6 bases from V and 8 bases from J; junction bases left unmatched: 11. The CDR3 covers 16 residues. Germline CDR1 is MNHNS and CDR2 is SASEGT. The CDR3 protein is CASRERLGTGGEKLFF. In nucleotides, the CDR3 is TGTGCCAGCAGAGAACGCCTCGGGACAGGGGGAGAAAAACTGTTTTTT.

This chain connects TRBV30 to TRBJ1-5, with D possibly TRBD1 on 6 matching bases. This CDR3 is 15 amino acids long. V lost 0 bases and J lost 6, with 15 bases in between. Germline V gene sequence: CDR1 GTSNPN, CDR2 SVGIG (reference sequence). CDR3 DNA: TGTGCCTGGAGTGTACCAGGGGCTGTGAGTCAGCCCCAGCATTTT. It translates to CAWSVPGAVSQPQHF.

V gene TRBV3-1 (or the pseudogene TRBV3-2) combines with J gene TRBJ1-1; perhaps TRBD1 as D (5 bases). This CDR3 contains 14 residues. Trimming left V 2 bases short and J 5 bases short, with 12 bases between. Per germline, CDR1 LGHDT and CDR2 YNNKEL (reference sequence). The CDR3 DNA is TGTGCCAGCAGCCAATATCTCGGGGGAACTGAAGCTTTCTTT. Its protein product is CASSQYLGGTEAFF.

This chain connects TRBV6-2 or TRBV6-3 to TRBJ1-2, with 8 bases matching TRBD1. V shed 2 bases, J shed 4 bases, and the junction held 6 bases outside the gene matches. The CDR3 spans 15 residues. Germline CDR1 MNHEY, CDR2 SVGEGT. The CDR3 reads CASSYPGQGTYGYTF. Here the CDR3 DNA reads TGTGCCAGCAGTTACCCAGGACAGGGTACCTATGGCTACACCTTC.

The genes are TRBV18 and TRBJ2-5; D is undetermined. Germline assignment: CDR1 KGHSH and CDR2 LQKENI. With 0 bases removed from V and 4 bases from J, the gap between germline ends came to 6 bases. The CDR3 is made up of 13 amino acids. This chain's CDR3 is CASSPPGRETQYF. The CDR3 bases are TGTGCCAGCTCACCACCGGGCAGAGAGACCCAGTACTTC.

The chain is built from TRBV6-2 or TRBV6-3 and TRBJ2-7; 7 positions agree with TRBD2. The CDR3 runs to 15 residues. CDR1 and CDR2 (germline): MNHEY, SVGEGT. The J segment lost 8 bases and the V segment lost 2 bases, leaving 12 bases of the junction unmatched. CDR3 bases: TGTGCCAGCAGTTACCCTAGCGGTGGCCCAAGGCAGCAGTACGTC. Its translation is CASSYPSGGPRQQYV.

The rearrangement joins TRBV6-4 to TRBJ1-2, with D possibly being TRBD1 (6 bases). The CDR3 totals 18 residues. Germline lookup yields CDR1 MRHNA and CDR2 SNTAGT. The V and J ends lost 6 bases and 0 bases respectively, with 23 bases between them. In DNA, the CDR3 is TGTGCCAGCAGCCAACAACACAGGGCATACAGAGCTAACTATGGCTACACCTTC. Amino acids: CASSQQHRAYRANYGYTF.

The CDR3, as DNA: TGCGCCAGCAGCATACAGGGGTCCGGGGAGCTGTTTTTT. This encodes CASSIQGSGELFF. The V gene is TRBV5-1, the J gene TRBJ2-2, with 7 bases fitting TRBD1. Germline CDR1 and CDR2: SGHRS and YFSETQ. This CDR3 spans 13 amino acids. Unmatched junction bases numbered 3, after V lost 4 bases and J lost 6 bases.

The chain carries TRBV14 and TRBJ2-2; D is unclear. The CDR3 runs 13 residues. CDR1 and CDR2 from the germline V gene are SGHDN and FVKESK. The V and J ends lost 4 bases and 6 bases respectively, with 9 bases between them. CDR3 sequence: CASSPFSAGELFF. The DNA of the CDR3 is TGTGCCAGCAGCCCTTTTTCGGCCGGGGAGCTGTTTTTT.

The V gene is TRBV7-2, the J gene TRBJ1-6; D is unclear. Germline values: CDR1 SGHTA, CDR2 FQGNSA. Trimming cost V 5 bases and J 0 bases, with 11 bases left between them. The CDR3 length is 16 residues. This CDR3 reads CASSPRMSSYNSPLHF. CDR3 nucleotide sequence: TGTGCCAGCAGCCCCAGGATGAGCTCCTATAATTCACCCCTCCACTTT.